One TCR beta chain is described in this entry. Its antigen is unknown. The data originate from a study of CD8 T cells in Susac syndrome. General study points: Susac CD8+ cells expanded clonally the most in TEMRA cells and in active patients.

Trimming took off 0 bases at V and 5 bases at J, with 2 bases between the two ends. The CDR3 length is 11 residues. CDR1 and CDR2 (germline): SGHDT, YYEEEE. An input of roughly 0.45 to 1 ug of RNA was subjected to reverse transcription using random hexamers. TCR beta CDR3 was amplified by immunoSEQ multiplex PCR. This amplification extended across 54 Vbeta and 13 Jbeta segments. Each CDR3 protein is one row after TCRdb ran MiXCR on the immunoSEQ multiplex PCR reads. The sample consists of more than 100,000 distinct CDR3 sequences, just under 95% of them appearing once. Negative isolation yielded CD4+ and CD8+ T cells, and FACS enriched TEMRA cells.

What was sequenced was CD8+ T cells from PBMCs. The chain links TRBV5-6 to TRBJ2-5; the D is unclear. The TCR was taken from a human donor with Susac syndrome. In DNA, the CDR3 is TGTGCCAGCAGCTTGGCCGAGACCCAGTACTTC. Protein sequence: CASSLAETQYF.